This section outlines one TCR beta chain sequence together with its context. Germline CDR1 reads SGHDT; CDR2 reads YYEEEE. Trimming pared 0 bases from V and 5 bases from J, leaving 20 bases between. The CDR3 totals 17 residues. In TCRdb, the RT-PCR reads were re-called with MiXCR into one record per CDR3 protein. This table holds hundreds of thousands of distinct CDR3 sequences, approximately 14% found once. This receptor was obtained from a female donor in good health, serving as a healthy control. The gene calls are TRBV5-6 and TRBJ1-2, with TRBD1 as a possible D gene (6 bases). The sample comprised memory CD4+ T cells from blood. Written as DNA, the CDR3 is TGTGCCAGCAGCTTGGGTGGGGCACAGGGATCGGTATATGGCTACACCTTC. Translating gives CASSLGGAQGSVYGYTF.